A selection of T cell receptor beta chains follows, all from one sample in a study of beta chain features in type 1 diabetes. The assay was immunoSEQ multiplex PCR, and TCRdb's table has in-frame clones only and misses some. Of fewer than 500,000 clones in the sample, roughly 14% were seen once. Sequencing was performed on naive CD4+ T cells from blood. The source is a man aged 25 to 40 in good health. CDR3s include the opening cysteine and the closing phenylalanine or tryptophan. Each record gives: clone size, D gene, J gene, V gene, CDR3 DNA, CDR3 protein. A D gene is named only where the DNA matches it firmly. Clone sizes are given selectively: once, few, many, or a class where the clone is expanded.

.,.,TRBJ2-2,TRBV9,TGTGCCAGCAGCGCGTTGGACAAGAACACCGGGGAGCTGTTTTTT,CASSALDKNTGELFF
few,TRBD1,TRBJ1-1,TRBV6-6,TGTGCCAGCAGTTCGACCACAGGGGGAACTGAAGCTTTCTTT,CASSSTTGGTEAFF
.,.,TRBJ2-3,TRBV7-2,TGTGCCAGCAGCTTTTGGGTGGGTACGCAGTATTTT,CASSFWVGTQYF
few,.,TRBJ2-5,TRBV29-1,TGCAGCGTTGATCAGGTTTTAGGAGAGACCCAGTACTTC,CSVDQVLGETQYF
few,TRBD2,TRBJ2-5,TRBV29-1,TGCAGCACGGGTCTAACGGGGGGGGAGACCCAGTACTTC,CSTGLTGGETQYF
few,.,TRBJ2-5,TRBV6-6,TGTGCCAGCAGACGGGCCAGTCAAGAGACCCAGTACTTC,CASRRASQETQYF
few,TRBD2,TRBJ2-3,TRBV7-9,TGTGCCAGCAGCTTAGACAGCGGGGGCACAGATACGCAGTATTTT,CASSLDSGGTDTQYF
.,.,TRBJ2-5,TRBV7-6,TGTGCCAGCAGTCGTGGACCGGTCTCTGAGACCCAGTACTTC,CASSRGPVSETQYF
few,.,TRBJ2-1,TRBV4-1,TGCGCCAGCAGCCAAGCCCCGAATGAGCAGTTCTTC,CASSQAPNEQFF
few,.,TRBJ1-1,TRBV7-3,TGTGCCAGCAGCTTAGGGCAGAACACTGAAGCTTTCTTT,CASSLGQNTEAFF
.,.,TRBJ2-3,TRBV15,TGTGCCACCAGAGACCGGGGCACAGATACGCAGTATTTT,CATRDRGTDTQYF
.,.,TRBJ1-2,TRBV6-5,TGTGCCAGCAGTTATGCGCCGGACTATGGCTACACCTTC,CASSYAPDYGYTF
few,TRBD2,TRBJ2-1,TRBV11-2,TGTGCCAGCAGCGCCCGGGGGGGGCTCTACAATGAGCAGTTCTTC,CASSARGGLYNEQFF
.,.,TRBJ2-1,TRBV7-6,TGTGCCAGCAGCTTATCAGAGTTCAGTGAGCAGTTCTTC,CASSLSEFSEQFF
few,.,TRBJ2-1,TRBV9,TGTGCCAGCAGCCCAGACGCTACTTCCTACAATGAGCAGTTCTTC,CASSPDATSYNEQFF
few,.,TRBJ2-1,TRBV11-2,TGTGCCAGCAGCTCCCCCCCATACAATGCGGGGCAGTTCTTC,CASSSPPYNAGQFF
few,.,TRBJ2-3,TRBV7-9,TGTGCCAGCAGCTCGCCCCGGGGGCGACTGAGCACAGATACGCAGTATTTT,CASSSPRGRLSTDTQYF
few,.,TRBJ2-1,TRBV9,TGTGCCAGCAGCTCTGGACGGCGCAATGAGCAGTTCTTC,CASSSGRRNEQFF
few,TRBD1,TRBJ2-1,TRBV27,TGTGCCAGCAGTAAACAGGGGTACCGCTACAATGAGCAGTTCTTC,CASSKQGYRYNEQFF
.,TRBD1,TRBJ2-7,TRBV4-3,TGCGCCAGCAGCCAGGGTATTCCCCCGACAGGGAGCTCCTACGAGCAGTACTTC,CASSQGIPPTGSSYEQYF
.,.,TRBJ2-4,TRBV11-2,TGTGCCAGCACGAGGGCGGATAGAGACATTCAGTACTTC,CASTRADRDIQYF
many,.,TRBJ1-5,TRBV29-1,TGCAGCGTTGTTCAGGGGCTTGATCAGCCCCAGCATTTT,CSVVQGLDQPQHF
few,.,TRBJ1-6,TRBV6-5,TGTGCCAGCAGGTACCTGGCGGAAGCTTATAATTCACCCCTCCACTTT,CASRYLAEAYNSPLHF
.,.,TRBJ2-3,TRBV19,TGTGCCAGTAGTATCCCGGGGGCCCCGGCGGGGGATACGCAGTATTTT,CASSIPGAPAGDTQYF